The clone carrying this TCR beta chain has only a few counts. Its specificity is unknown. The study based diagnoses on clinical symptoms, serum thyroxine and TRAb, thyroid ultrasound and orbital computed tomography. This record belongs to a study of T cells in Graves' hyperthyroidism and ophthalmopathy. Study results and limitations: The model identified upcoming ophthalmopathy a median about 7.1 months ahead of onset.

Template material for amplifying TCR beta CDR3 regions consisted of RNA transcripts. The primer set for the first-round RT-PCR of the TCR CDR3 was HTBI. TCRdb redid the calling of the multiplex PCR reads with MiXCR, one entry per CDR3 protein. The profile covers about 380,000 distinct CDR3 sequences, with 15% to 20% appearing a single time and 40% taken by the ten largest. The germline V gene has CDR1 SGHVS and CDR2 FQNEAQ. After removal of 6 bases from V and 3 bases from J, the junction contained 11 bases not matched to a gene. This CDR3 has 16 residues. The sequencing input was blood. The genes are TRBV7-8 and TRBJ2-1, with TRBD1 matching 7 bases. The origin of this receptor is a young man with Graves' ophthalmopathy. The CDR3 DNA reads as TGTGCCAGCAGTCGCGAACGGGACAGCTACTACAATGAGCAGTTCTTC. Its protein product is CASSRERDSYYNEQFF.